This TCR beta chain was identified during a study of blood T cells in healthy people across ages. Study summary: About one barcoded beta molecule per two T cells came from capture by template switching.

Details on this clonotype: Antigen specificity is unknown.

Each sample gave at least 7 million isolated PBMCs. Notes on the study in general: Measured against age, TCR beta diversity per million T cells decreased in a roughly linear manner.

For the second PCR, which ran for 7 to 11 cycles, a sample-barcoded 5' primer and a J-beta primer mix were used. Each CDR3 protein is one row after TCRdb ran MiXCR on the 5' RACE reads. The table includes fewer than 800,000 distinct CDR3 sequences, around 48% detected once. The V gene's germline CDR1 is SGHVS and CDR2 FQNEAQ. V was pared by 5 bases and J by 2 bases, with 13 bases between. CDR3 length: 15 amino acids. Sequencing was done on a sample of blood. The source is a woman between 55 and 75 years old in good health. This chain joins TRBV7-8 and TRBJ2-1; D assignment may be TRBD1 or TRBD2 (5 bases each). The CDR3: CASSPLGTPYNEQFF. As DNA, the CDR3 is TGTGCCAGCAGCCCGTTGGGGACCCCCTACAATGAGCAGTTCTTC.